These 26 T cell receptor beta chains were sequenced from one sample in a study of blood T cell repertoires in COVID-19. Some clones are missing from TCRdb's copy, which holds only in-frame ones; the method was immunoSEQ multiplex PCR. The sample lists under 200,000 clones, roughly four fifths occurring once. Sequencing was carried out using peripheral blood. These receptors were taken from a man aged 25 to 45 with active or convalescent COVID-19.

The chain employs TRBV19 and TRBJ2-7; D may be TRBD2 (6 bases). The CDR3 spans 11 residues. The germline V gene has CDR1 LNHDA and CDR2 SQIVND (reference sequence). V was pared by 9 bases and J by 0 bases, with 6 bases between. This chain's CDR3 is CASGSSYEQYF. In nucleotides, the CDR3 is TGTGCCAGCGGGAGCTCCTACGAGCAGTACTTC.

The V and J genes are TRBV5-1 and TRBJ1-4; D unresolved. Germline V gene sequence: CDR1 SGHRS, CDR2 YFSETQ. CDR3 length: 16 residues. The V end was cut by 0 bases, the J end by 0 bases, with 9 bases between. The CDR3 loop is CASSLADYATNEKLFF. The CDR3 DNA sequence: TGCGCCAGCAGCTTGGCAGACTATGCAACTAATGAAAAACTGTTTTTT.

The J gene is TRBJ1-2, the V gene TRBV7-2; 9 bases match TRBD1. CDR1 is SGHTA and CDR2 is FQGNSA in the germline V gene. CDR3 length: 14 residues. The trim removed 9 bases at V and 8 bases at J, leaving 13 bases unmatched. The CDR3 is CASATGGAWLGYTF. CDR3 nucleotides: TGTGCCAGTGCAACAGGGGGCGCATGGTTAGGCTACACCTTC.

In its sample, this clone was seen once. The chain uses TRBV5-1 and TRBJ2-5; D ambiguous. Germline V gene data show CDR1 as SGHRS and CDR2 as YFSETQ. V was clipped by 0 bases and J by 5 bases, with 8 bases between them. The CDR3 totals 13 residues. In nucleotides, the CDR3 is TGCGCCAGCAGCTTGGTGGTCCGGGAGACCCAGTACTTC. Its protein product is CASSLVVRETQYF.

The chain links TRBV24-1 to TRBJ1-2; TRBD1 aligns across 7 bases. CDR3 length equals 14 residues. Trimming took 3 bases from V and 5 from J; bases not matched to a gene: 5. Germline V lookup: CDR1 KGHDR, CDR2 SFDVKD. The CDR3 region is CATSDHSGGYGYTF. CDR3 DNA sequence: TGTGCCACCAGTGATCATTCAGGGGGGTATGGCTACACCTTC.

The gene calls are TRBV19 and TRBJ2-5, with 9 bases that match TRBD1. CDR1 is LNHDA and CDR2 is SQIVND in the germline V gene (reference sequence). The V gene end was trimmed by 3 bases and the J gene end by 0 bases; junction bases not matched to a gene: 8. This CDR3 is built from 17 residues. CDR3 DNA sequence: TGTGCCAGTAGTATCACCCCGGGACAGGGCCACCAAGAGACCCAGTACTTC. Translated, it gives CASSITPGQGHQETQYF.

This clone came up once. CDR3 in amino acids: CSVESQRQRSLSYNEQFF. The CDR3 region has the DNA TGCAGCGTTGAGAGCCAAAGACAGCGCTCCTTATCCTACAATGAGCAGTTCTTC. This chain uses TRBV29-1 with TRBJ2-1; the D gene is possibly TRBD1 (5 bases). Trimming left V 3 bases short and J 1 base short, with 22 bases between. Germline assignment: CDR1 SQVTM and CDR2 ANQGSEA. The CDR3 totals 18 residues.

This clone was seen once. The chain is built from TRBV24-1 and TRBJ2-2; TRBD1 agrees at 9 bases. Per germline, CDR1 KGHDR and CDR2 SFDVKD. CDR3 length: 17 residues. The J segment lost 2 bases and the V segment lost 2 bases, leaving 5 bases of the junction unmatched. The CDR3 sequence: CATSDWWTGDNTGELFF. CDR3 bases: TGTGCCACCAGTGATTGGTGGACAGGGGATAACACCGGGGAGCTGTTTTTT.

The rearrangement joins TRBV5-4 to TRBJ2-3, with 9 bases fitting TRBD1. Losses at the gene ends were 3 bases for V and 0 bases for J; bases not matched to a gene: 5. Germline values: CDR1 SGHNT, CDR2 YYREEE (reference sequence). This CDR3 contains 16 residues. CDR3 in amino acids: CASSSWTGASTDTQYF. The CDR3 DNA reads TGTGCCAGCAGCTCATGGACAGGGGCTAGCACAGATACGCAGTATTTT.

This chain links TRBV7-9 with TRBJ1-1; 7 bases match TRBD1. Trimming took 4 bases from V and 4 from J; bases not matched to a gene: 9. Germline V gives CDR1 SEHNR, CDR2 FQNEAQ (reference sequence). The CDR3 has 15 amino acids. The CDR3 region is CASSSLQGPGTEAFF. In DNA form, the CDR3 reads TGTGCCAGCAGCTCGTTACAGGGGCCGGGCACTGAAGCTTTCTTT.

This chain connects TRBV27 to TRBJ2-3; weak D call: TRBD1 (5 bases). V was cut by 3 bases and J by 1 base, with 14 bases left in between. The CDR3 is made up of 16 amino acids. Germline V gene data show CDR1 as MNHEY and CDR2 as SMNVEV (reference sequence). The CDR3 nucleotides read TGTGCCAGCAGTTTGGGGCGCCTCCTGGGCACAGATACGCAGTATTTT. The encoded protein is CASSLGRLLGTDTQYF.

The chain has TRBV19 and TRBJ1-1; 8 bases are a match to TRBD1. The V segment lost 3 bases and the J segment 7 bases; nucleotides outside the gene matches: 10. The germline gives CDR1 LNHDA, CDR2 SQIVND (reference sequence). The CDR3 extends over 15 amino acids. The CDR3 DNA reads as TGTGCCAGTAGTATCTCACAGGGGGTAAGCGGTGAAGCTTTCTTT. Encoded protein: CASSISQGVSGEAFF.

The chain carries TRBV7-9 and TRBJ1-2; 7 nucleotides agree with TRBD1. The CDR3 consists of 14 residues. The V gene's germline CDR1 is SEHNR and CDR2 FQNEAQ (reference sequence). Germline trimming cut 1 base from V and 4 bases from J; bases unmatched to any gene: 3. Written as DNA, the CDR3 is TGTGCCAGCAGCTTAGGAGGGGGCGGCTATGGCTACACCTTC. Amino acid sequence: CASSLGGGGYGYTF.

The V call is TRBV7-9, the J call TRBJ1-3; tentatively, D is TRBD1 (5 bases). Germline V CDR1 and CDR2: SEHNR, FQNEAQ (reference sequence). Trimming pared 4 bases from V and 0 bases from J, leaving 13 bases between. There are 16 residues in the CDR3. For the CDR3, the DNA is TGTGCCAGCAGCTCACCGGGACTGCTCTCTGGAAACACCATATATTTT. The encoded protein is CASSSPGLLSGNTIYF.

This chain uses TRBV5-5 with TRBJ1-2; unclear D gene. The CDR3 runs to 16 residues. Germline assignment: CDR1 SGHKS and CDR2 YYEKEE (reference sequence). V shed 2 bases and J shed 2 bases, with 16 bases lying between them. CDR3 bases: TGTGCCAGCAGCTTTGGGTTCAGTGGACTAAACTATGGCTACACCTTC. Translation gives CASSFGFSGLNYGYTF.

The gene calls are TRBV4-2 and TRBJ1-2, with D possibly matching TRBD1 (5 bases). CDR1 and CDR2 from the germline V gene are LGHNA and YNFKEQ. Trimming left V 1 base short and J 0 bases short, with 12 bases between. The CDR3 contains 16 residues. The CDR3 loop reads CASSQGPDSSNYGYTF. The DNA of the CDR3 is TGTGCCAGCAGCCAAGGGCCCGACAGTTCTAACTATGGCTACACCTTC.

V and J are TRBV6-1 and TRBJ1-1, with D uncertain. There are 16 residues in the CDR3. Germline CDR1 MNHNS, CDR2 SASEGT. Trimming removed 1 base at V and 0 bases at J, with 12 bases between. The CDR3 sequence: CASSEVIVGVNTEAFF. For the CDR3, the DNA is TGTGCCAGCAGTGAAGTAATCGTGGGCGTGAACACTGAAGCTTTCTTT.

This chain links TRBV6-5 with TRBJ2-2; 8 nucleotides line up with TRBD2. V lost 8 bases to trimming and J lost 1 base; unmatched junction nucleotides: 3. The CDR3 has 14 residues. The germline gives CDR1 MNHEY, CDR2 SVGAGI. The CDR3 reads CASRGGRNTGELFF. The CDR3 DNA is TGTGCCAGCCGGGGGGGCCGGAACACCGGGGAGCTGTTTTTT.

This clone turned up a few times. The CDR3 loop is CASSPSGTSGSLHNEQFF. The CDR3 DNA sequence: TGCGCCAGCAGCCCCTCCGGGACTAGCGGGAGTTTGCACAATGAGCAGTTCTTC. The rearrangement joins TRBV4-3 to TRBJ2-1; TRBD2 matches at 14 bases. The CDR3 is 18 amino acids. Per germline, CDR1 LGHNA and CDR2 YSLEER. Trimming removed 4 bases from V and 5 bases from J; junction bases left unmatched: 10.

The rearrangement links TRBV11-2 to TRBJ1-1; possible D gene TRBD1, 5 bases. The CDR3 has 16 residues. The V gene's germline CDR1 is SGHAT and CDR2 FQNNGV. Trimming took 5 bases from V and 1 from J, leaving 17 bases between them. The CDR3 region is CASSRGRGVENTEAFF. CDR3 nucleotides: TGTGCCAGCAGCCGAGGGCGGGGCGTAGAGAACACTGAAGCTTTCTTT.

This clone is a singleton in its sample. V usage is TRBV19 and J usage is TRBJ1-1; D is undetermined. Trimming took 5 bases from V and 1 from J, leaving 8 bases between them. CDR3 length: 13 amino acids. CDR1 is LNHDA, CDR2 SQIVND, per germline (reference sequence). CDR3 bases: TGTGCCAGTAGTCCCGGCGGGAACACTGAAGCTTTCTTT. This codes for CASSPGGNTEAFF.

This clone was counted many times. This chain connects TRBV6-5 to TRBJ2-2, with 7 bases matching TRBD1. Trimming at V came to 11 bases and at J to 3 bases, leaving 6 bases not matched to a gene. CDR3 length: 13 amino acids. Germline V gene lookup returns CDR1 MNHEY and CDR2 SVGAGI. CDR3 sequence (DNA): TGTGCCGGGGAAACAGGGGACACCGGGGAGCTGTTTTTT. It translates to CAGETGDTGELFF.

The chain is built from TRBV5-1 and TRBJ1-1; 8 bases are shared with TRBD1. V lost 4 bases, J lost 1 base, and 9 bases stayed unmatched. The germline V gene has CDR1 SGHRS and CDR2 YFSETQ. This CDR3 region has 16 residues. CDR3 sequence (DNA): TGCGCCAGCAGCATTACAGGGGGGGCCGAGAACACTGAAGCTTTCTTT. Translated: CASSITGGAENTEAFF.

This clone was found a few times. The V gene is TRBV19, the J gene TRBJ1-5, with no clear D. V lost 6 bases and J 7 bases, leaving 10 bases between the germline ends. CDR1 and CDR2 from the germline V gene are LNHDA and SQIVND (reference sequence). The CDR3 contains 12 residues. This CDR3 reads CASSEGGQPQHF. In DNA form, the CDR3 reads TGTGCCAGTAGCGAGGGAGGACAGCCCCAGCATTTT.

The rearrangement uses TRBV4-1 and TRBJ2-2; the D gene is possibly TRBD1 (7 bases). CDR3 size: 15 residues. Looked up from germline, CDR1 is MGHRA and CDR2 is YSYEKL. Deletions cut 5 bases from V and 6 bases from J, with 16 bases between. The CDR3 region is CASSEGAGGPGELFF. CDR3 nucleotides: TGCGCCAGCAGCGAGGGGGCAGGGGGGCCCGGGGAGCTGTTTTTT.

J is TRBJ2-7 and V is TRBV18; a possible D gene is TRBD1 (6 bases). This CDR3 is built from 12 residues. CDR1 is KGHSH and CDR2 is LQKENI in the germline V gene. V shed 3 bases and J shed 5 bases, with 8 bases lying between them. CDR3 residues: CASSPYRDEQYF. In DNA form, the CDR3 reads TGTGCCAGCTCACCGTACAGGGACGAGCAGTACTTC.